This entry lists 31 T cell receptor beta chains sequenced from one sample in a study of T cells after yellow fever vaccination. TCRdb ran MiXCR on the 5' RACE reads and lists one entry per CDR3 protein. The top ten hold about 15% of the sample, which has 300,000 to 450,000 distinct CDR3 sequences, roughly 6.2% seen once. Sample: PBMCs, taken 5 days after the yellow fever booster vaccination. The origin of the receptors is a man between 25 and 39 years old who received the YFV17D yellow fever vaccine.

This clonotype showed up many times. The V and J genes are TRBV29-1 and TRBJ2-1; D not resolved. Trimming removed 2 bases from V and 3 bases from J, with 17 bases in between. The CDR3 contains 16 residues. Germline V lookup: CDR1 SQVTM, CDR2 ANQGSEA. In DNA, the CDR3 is TGCAGCGTTGAACCCCACCCACGGAAAGACTACAATGAGCAGTTCTTC. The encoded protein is CSVEPHPRKDYNEQFF.

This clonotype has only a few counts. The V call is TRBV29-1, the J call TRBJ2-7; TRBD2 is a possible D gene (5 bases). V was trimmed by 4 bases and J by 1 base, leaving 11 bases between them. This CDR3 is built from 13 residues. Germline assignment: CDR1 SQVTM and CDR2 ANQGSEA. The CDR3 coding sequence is TGCAGCGTTGCGGACTCCATATCCTACGAGCAGTACTTC. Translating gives CSVADSISYEQYF.

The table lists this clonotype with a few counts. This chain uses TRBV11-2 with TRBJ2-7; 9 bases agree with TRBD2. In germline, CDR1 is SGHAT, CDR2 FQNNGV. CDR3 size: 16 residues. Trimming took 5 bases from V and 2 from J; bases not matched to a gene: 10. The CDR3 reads CASSPTVLAGTYEQYF. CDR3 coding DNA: TGTGCCAGCAGCCCAACCGTCCTAGCGGGAACCTACGAGCAGTACTTC.

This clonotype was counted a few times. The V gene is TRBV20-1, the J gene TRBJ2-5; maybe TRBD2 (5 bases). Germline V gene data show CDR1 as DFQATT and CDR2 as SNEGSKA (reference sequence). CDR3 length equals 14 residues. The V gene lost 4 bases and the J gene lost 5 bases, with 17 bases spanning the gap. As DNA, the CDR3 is TGCAGTGCTACGGTGGGAGTAGGATTCGAGACCCAGTACTTC. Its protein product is CSATVGVGFETQYF.

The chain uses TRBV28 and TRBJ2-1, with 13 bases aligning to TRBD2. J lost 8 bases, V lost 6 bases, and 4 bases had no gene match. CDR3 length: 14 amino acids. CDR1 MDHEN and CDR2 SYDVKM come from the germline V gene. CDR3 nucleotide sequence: TGTGCCAGCAGCCGGACTAGCGGGAGTGATGAGCAGTTCTTC. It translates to CASSRTSGSDEQFF.

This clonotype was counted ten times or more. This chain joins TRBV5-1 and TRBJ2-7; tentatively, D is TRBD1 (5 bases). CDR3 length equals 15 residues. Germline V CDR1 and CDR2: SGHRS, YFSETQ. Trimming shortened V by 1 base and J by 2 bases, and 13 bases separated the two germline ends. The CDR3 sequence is CASSLRGLPTYEQYF. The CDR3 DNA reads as TGCGCCAGCAGCTTGAGGGGCCTACCCACCTACGAGCAGTACTTC.

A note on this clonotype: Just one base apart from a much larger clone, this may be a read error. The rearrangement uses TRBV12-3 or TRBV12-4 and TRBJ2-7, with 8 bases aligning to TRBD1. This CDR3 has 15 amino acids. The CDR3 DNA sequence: TGTACCAGCAGCCTTGGACAGGGAAGGACCTACGAGCAGTACTTC. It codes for CTSSLGQGRTYEQYF.

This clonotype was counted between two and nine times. The DNA for the CDR3 is TGTGCCAGCAGTTACGTGCCTTCGAGAGAGCAGTACTTC. Amino acids: CASSYVPSREQYF. The chain links TRBV6-6 to TRBJ2-7; D is ambiguous. The germline V and J ends were trimmed by 2 bases and 7 bases, with 12 bases remaining between them. Germline V gene data show CDR1 as MNHNY and CDR2 as SVGAGI (reference sequence). The CDR3 is made up of 13 amino acids.

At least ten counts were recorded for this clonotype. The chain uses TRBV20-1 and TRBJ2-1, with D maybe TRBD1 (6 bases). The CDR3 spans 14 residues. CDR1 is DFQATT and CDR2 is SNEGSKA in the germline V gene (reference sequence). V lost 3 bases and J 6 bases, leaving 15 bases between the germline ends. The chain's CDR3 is CSASPRGPSNEQFF. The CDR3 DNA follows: TGCAGTGCTAGCCCCAGGGGACCAAGCAATGAGCAGTTCTTC.

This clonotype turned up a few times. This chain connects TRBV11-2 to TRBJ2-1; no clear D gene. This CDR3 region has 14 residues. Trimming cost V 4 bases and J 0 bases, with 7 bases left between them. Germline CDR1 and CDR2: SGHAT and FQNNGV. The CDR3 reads CASSSGFSYNEQFF. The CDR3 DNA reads TGTGCCAGCAGCTCCGGGTTCTCCTACAATGAGCAGTTCTTC.

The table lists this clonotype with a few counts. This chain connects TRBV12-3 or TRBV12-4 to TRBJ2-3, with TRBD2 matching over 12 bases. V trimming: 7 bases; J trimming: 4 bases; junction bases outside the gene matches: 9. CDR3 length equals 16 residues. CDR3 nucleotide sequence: TGTGCCAGCACGGACAGACTAGCGGGAGCCGCAGATACGCAGTATTTT. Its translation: CASTDRLAGAADTQYF.

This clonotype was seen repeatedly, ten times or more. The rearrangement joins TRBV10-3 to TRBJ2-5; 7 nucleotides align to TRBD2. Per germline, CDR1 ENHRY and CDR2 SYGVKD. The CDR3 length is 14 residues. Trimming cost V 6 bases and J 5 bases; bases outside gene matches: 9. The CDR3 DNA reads TGTGCCATCAGCGGAACTAGCGAGGGGGAGACCCAGTACTTC. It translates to CAISGTSEGETQYF.

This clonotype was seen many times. Here the CDR3 DNA reads TGTGCCAGCAGTTTGGGACAGGGGGACTATGGCTACACCTTC. Protein sequence: CASSLGQGDYGYTF. The V and J genes are TRBV12-3 or TRBV12-4 and TRBJ1-2; 11 bases match TRBD1. CDR3 length: 14 residues. With 3 bases clipped from V and 3 bases from J, the junction kept 0 bases outside the gene matches.

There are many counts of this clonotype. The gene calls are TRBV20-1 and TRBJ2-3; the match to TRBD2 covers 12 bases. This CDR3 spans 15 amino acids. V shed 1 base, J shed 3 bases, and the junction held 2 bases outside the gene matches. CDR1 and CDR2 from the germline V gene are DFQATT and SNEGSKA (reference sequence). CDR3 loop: CSARGLAGDTDTQYF. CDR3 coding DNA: TGCAGTGCTAGAGGACTAGCGGGAGATACAGATACGCAGTATTTT.

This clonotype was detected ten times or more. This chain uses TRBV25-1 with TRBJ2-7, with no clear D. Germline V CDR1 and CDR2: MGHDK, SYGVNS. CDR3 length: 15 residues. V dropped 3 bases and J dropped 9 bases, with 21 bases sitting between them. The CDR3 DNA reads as TGTGCCAGCAGTGACCTTGCACAGATTACGACGGCGCAGTACTTC. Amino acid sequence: CASSDLAQITTAQYF.

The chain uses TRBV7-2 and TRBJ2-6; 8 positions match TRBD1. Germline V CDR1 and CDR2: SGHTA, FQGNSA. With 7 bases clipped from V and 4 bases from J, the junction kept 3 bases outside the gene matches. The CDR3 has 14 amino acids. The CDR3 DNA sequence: TGTGCCAGCAAGACAGGGGTCGGGGCCAACGTCCTGACTTTC. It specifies CASKTGVGANVLTF.

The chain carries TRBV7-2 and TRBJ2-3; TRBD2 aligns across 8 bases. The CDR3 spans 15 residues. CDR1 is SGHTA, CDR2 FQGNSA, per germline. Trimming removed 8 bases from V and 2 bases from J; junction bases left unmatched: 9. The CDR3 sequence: CASFNSGAYTDTQYF. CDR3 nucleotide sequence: TGTGCCAGCTTTAATAGCGGGGCATACACAGATACGCAGTATTTT.

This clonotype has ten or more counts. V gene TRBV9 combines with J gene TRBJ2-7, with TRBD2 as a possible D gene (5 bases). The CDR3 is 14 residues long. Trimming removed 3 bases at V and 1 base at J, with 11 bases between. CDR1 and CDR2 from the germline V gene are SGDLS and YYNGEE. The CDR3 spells CASSALAGSYEQYF. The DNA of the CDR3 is TGTGCCAGCAGCGCTCTAGCAGGATCCTACGAGCAGTACTTC.

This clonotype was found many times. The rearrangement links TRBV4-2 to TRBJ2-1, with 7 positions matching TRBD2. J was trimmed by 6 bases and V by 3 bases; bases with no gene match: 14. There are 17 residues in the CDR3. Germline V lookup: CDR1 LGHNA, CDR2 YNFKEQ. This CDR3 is CASSQAPAGRGPNEQFF. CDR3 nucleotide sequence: TGTGCCAGCAGCCAGGCCCCAGCGGGACGGGGCCCCAATGAGCAGTTCTTC.

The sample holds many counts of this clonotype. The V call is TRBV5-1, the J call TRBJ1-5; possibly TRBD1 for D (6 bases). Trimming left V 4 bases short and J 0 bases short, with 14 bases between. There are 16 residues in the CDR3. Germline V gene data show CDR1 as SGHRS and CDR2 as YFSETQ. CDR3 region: CASSPAGVYSNQPQHF. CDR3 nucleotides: TGCGCCAGCAGCCCCGCAGGGGTCTATAGCAATCAGCCCCAGCATTTT.

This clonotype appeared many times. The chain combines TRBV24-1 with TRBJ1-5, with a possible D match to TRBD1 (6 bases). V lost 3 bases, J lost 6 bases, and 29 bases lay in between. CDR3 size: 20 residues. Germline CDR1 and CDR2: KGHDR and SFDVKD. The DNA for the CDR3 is TGTGCCACCAGTGATGAACAGGGCAACCTAGAATACAGGCGTAGTCAGCCCCAGCATTTT. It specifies CATSDEQGNLEYRRSQPQHF.

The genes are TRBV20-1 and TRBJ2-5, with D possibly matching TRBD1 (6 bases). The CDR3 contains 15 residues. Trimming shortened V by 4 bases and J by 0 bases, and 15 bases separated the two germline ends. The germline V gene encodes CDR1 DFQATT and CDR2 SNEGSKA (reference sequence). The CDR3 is CSAIRTDWYQETQYF. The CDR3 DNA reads TGCAGTGCTATTAGGACAGATTGGTACCAAGAGACCCAGTACTTC.

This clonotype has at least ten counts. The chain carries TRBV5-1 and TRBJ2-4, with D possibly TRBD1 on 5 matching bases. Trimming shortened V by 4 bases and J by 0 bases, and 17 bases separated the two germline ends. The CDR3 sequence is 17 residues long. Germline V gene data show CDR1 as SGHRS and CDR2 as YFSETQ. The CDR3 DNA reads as TGCGCCAGCAGCCCCATCCTGGACAAAGAAGCCAAAAACATTCAGTACTTC. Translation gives CASSPILDKEAKNIQYF.

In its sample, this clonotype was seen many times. The CDR3 DNA sequence: TGCAGCGTTCGACAGGGCTCCTACAATGAGCAGTTCTTC. Amino acid sequence: CSVRQGSYNEQFF. The V gene is TRBV29-1, the J gene TRBJ2-1; 7 bases are a match to TRBD1. Germline V CDR1 and CDR2: SQVTM, ANQGSEA. There are 13 residues in the CDR3. V trimming: 5 bases; J trimming: 0 bases; junction bases outside the gene matches: 1.

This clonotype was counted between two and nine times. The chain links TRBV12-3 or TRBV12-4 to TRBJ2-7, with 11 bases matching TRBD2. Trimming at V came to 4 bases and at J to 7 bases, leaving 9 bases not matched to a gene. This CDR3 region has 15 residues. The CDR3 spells CASSSGTSGRKEQYF. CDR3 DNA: TGTGCCAGCAGTTCCGGGACTAGCGGAAGAAAAGAGCAGTACTTC.

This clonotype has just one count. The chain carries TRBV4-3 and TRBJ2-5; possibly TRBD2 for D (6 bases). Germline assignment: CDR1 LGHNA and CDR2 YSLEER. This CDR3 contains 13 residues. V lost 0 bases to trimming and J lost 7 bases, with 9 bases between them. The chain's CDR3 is CASSQDPGRTQYF. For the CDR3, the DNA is TGCGCCAGCAGCCAAGATCCCGGGAGGACCCAGTACTTC.

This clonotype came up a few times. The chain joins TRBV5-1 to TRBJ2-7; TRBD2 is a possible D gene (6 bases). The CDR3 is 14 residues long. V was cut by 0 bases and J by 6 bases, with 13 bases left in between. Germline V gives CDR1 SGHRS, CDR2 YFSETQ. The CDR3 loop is CASSLVSVGGEQYF. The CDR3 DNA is TGCGCCAGCAGCTTGGTATCAGTCGGGGGCGAGCAGTACTTC.

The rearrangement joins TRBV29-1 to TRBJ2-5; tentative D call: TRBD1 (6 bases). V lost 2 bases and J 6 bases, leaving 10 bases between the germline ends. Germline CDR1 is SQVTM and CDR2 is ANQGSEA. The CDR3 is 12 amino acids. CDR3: CSVELGGQTQYF. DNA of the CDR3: TGCAGCGTTGAATTAGGGGGTCAGACCCAGTACTTC.

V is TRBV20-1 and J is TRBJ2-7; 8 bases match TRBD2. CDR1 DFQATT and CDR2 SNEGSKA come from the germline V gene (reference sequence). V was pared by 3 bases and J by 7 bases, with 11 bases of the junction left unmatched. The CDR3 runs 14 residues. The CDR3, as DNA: TGCAGTGCTAGCACCGGGACTAGAATGGGGGAGCAGTACTTC. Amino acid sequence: CSASTGTRMGEQYF.

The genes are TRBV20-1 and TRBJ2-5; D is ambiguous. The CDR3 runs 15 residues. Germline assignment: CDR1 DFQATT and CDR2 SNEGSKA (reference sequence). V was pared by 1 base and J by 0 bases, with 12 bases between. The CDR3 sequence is CSARAPHGNQETQYF. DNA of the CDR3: TGCAGTGCTAGAGCCCCCCATGGTAACCAAGAGACCCAGTACTTC.

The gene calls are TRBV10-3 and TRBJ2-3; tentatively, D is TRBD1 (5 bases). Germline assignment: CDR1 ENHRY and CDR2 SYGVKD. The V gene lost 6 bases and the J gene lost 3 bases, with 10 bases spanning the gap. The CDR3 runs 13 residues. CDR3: CAIRDGATDTQYF. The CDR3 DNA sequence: TGTGCCATCAGGGATGGGGCGACAGATACGCAGTATTTT.